The 27 T cell receptor beta chains below were found in one sample sequenced in a study of T cell clonality in common variable immunodeficiency. No antigen has been identified for these receptors. Study results and limitations: Reportedly, TCR beta sequences from common variable immunodeficiency showed fewer deletions and N-nucleotide insertions.

Method: immunoSEQ multiplex PCR; TCRdb's copy keeps in-frame clones and lacks some. The table records 32,000 or so clones without singletons, the ten largest covering 5.5% to 7%. Material: peripheral blood mononuclear cells. The receptor set was obtained from a human donor with common variable immunodeficiency.

In this sample, this clone turned up many times. The sequenced fragment ends 3 residues before the CDR3 boundary, so the rest is inferred from the germline J gene. The chain uses TRBV20-1 and TRBJ1-2, with 8 positions matching TRBD1. This CDR3 spans 16 amino acids. Germline V gene lookup returns CDR1 DFQATT and CDR2 SNEGSKA (reference sequence). V gave up 3 bases and J gave up 2 bases; unmatched junction bases: 11. The CDR3 sequence is CSASPLGQGQNYGYTF. The sequenced CDR3 bases are TGCAGTGCTAGCCCCCTCGGACAGGGCCAGAACTATGGC.

As for this clone: The observed sequence ends 3 residues before the CDR3 terminus, with the missing tail filled in from the germline J gene. The rearrangement uses TRBV5-1 and TRBJ1-2, with 11 bases identical to TRBD1. Germline V gene lookup returns CDR1 SGHRS and CDR2 YFSETQ. V shed 5 bases and J 5 bases; nucleotides not matched to a gene: 11. CDR3 length equals 16 residues. The covered CDR3 bases are TGCGCCAGCAGTAGAGATCGGACAGGGGGCAGGTATGGC. Residues: CASSRDRTGGRYG. From start to end, the CDR3 is CASSRDRTGGRYGYTF.

This clone was detected ten times or more. Read data end 3 residues before the CDR3 end; the end is taken from the germline J gene. This chain links TRBV19 with TRBJ2-1; 14 nucleotides line up with TRBD2. Germline V gives CDR1 LNHDA, CDR2 SQIVND (reference sequence). The CDR3 runs 20 residues. V trimming: 4 bases; J trimming: 2 bases; junction bases outside the gene matches: 13. The CDR3 reads CASSRAPGLAGDSTYNEQFF. CDR3 bases read: TGTGCCAGTAGTAGAGCCCCGGGACTAGCGGGGGACTCGACCTACAATGAG.

This clone was seen repeatedly, ten times or more. The read terminates 3 residues ahead of where the CDR3 ends, so the germline J gene completes it. The rearrangement uses TRBV20-1 and TRBJ1-5; 7 bases are shared with TRBD1. Germline CDR1 DFQATT, CDR2 SNEGSKA (reference sequence). The ends lost 3 bases at V and 0 bases at J; junction bases unmatched: 8. The CDR3 sequence is 16 residues long. The CDR3 sequence is CSASVGQVSSNQPQHF. The covered CDR3 bases are TGCAGTGCTAGTGTAGGACAGGTTTCTAGCAATCAGCCC.

This clone has only a few counts. The read gets to within 3 residues of the CDR3 end, and the germline J gene fills in the rest. The genes are TRBV19 and TRBJ1-1; the D is unclear. The CDR3 is made up of 13 amino acids. Germline CDR1 and CDR2: LNHDA and SQIVND (reference sequence). The V gene lost 7 bases and the J gene lost 7 bases, with 16 bases spanning the gap. The covered CDR3 bases are TGTGCCAGTAATGCTGAGAAGGCTGGTGAA. Its translation is CASNAEKAGE. The entire CDR3 sequence reads CASNAEKAGEAFF.

This clone has a handful of counts. The read stops 3 residues short of the end of the CDR3; the missing end is completed from the germline J gene. This sequence joins TRBV20-1 and TRBJ2-3, with 9 bases matching TRBD2. Germline CDR1 reads DFQATT; CDR2 reads SNEGSKA (reference sequence). V was pared by 5 bases and J by 4 bases, with 10 bases of the junction left unmatched. The CDR3 length is 15 residues. The CDR3 spells CSARPGLAEADTQYF. CDR3 bases read: TGCAGTGCTCGACCGGGACTAGCAGAAGCAGATACG.

This clone occurred a few times. The read comes to an end 3 residues before the CDR3 does, leaving the germline J gene to fill in the end. This chain joins TRBV23-1 and TRBJ2-3, with D maybe TRBD1 (5 bases). TRBV23-1 is assigned to the ORF class and has an uncertain function. This CDR3 is 17 amino acids long. The V gene lost 3 bases and the J gene lost 2 bases, with 18 bases spanning the gap. The CDR3 bases that were read are TGCGCCAGCAGTCACCCCAGGGAAAGTGGCGACACAGATACG. Its translation: CASSHPRESGDTDT. The entire CDR3 protein is CASSHPRESGDTDTQYF.

CDR3 amino acids: CASSLEGRGGEQFF. CDR3 DNA (partial): TGTGCCAGCAGCTTAGAGGGGAGGGGGGGTGAG. J is TRBJ2-1 and V is TRBV11-2; possibly TRBD2 for D (7 bases). The read ends 3 residues before the CDR3 terminus; that terminus is restored from the germline J gene. Trimming stripped 0 bases from V and 9 bases from J, with 12 bases between. Per the germline V gene, CDR1 is SGHAT and CDR2 is FQNNGV. The length of the CDR3 is 14 residues.

This clone has a handful of counts. Coverage ceases 3 residues before the CDR3 finishes, and the germline J gene fills in the end. The chain uses TRBV6-2 or TRBV6-3 and TRBJ2-7; TRBD1 is a possible D gene (6 bases). The CDR3 runs to 12 residues. V lost 7 bases, J lost 4 bases, and 11 bases lay in between. Germline values: CDR1 MNHEY, CDR2 SVGEGT. This chain's CDR3 is CASTTGPYEQYF. Incomplete CDR3 DNA: TGTGCCAGCACCACAGGGCCATACGAG.

This clone was detected many times. The CDR3 reads CASSLPRDRDEQYF. The DNA read from the CDR3 is TGTGCCAGCAGCCTCCCCCGGGACAGGGACGAG. The chain joins TRBV5-5 to TRBJ2-7; 9 bases are shared with TRBD1. The sequenced fragment ends 3 residues before the CDR3 boundary, so the rest is inferred from the germline J gene. The CDR3 totals 14 residues. CDR1 is SGHKS and CDR2 is YYEKEE in the germline V gene (reference sequence). The junction had 7 bases not matched to a gene; V was cut back by 4 bases and J by 5 bases.

About this clone: Read sequence stops 3 residues before the CDR3 end, and the germline J gene provides the missing end. This chain links TRBV19 with TRBJ1-5; 11 nucleotides align to TRBD1. This CDR3 comprises 20 residues. The germline V gene encodes CDR1 LNHDA and CDR2 SQIVND (reference sequence). The V gene end was trimmed by 0 bases and the J gene end by 0 bases; junction bases not matched to a gene: 10. The DNA read from the CDR3 is TGTGCCAGTAGTATAGATCGGACAGGGGGCCAGGAAATTAGCAATCAGCCC. Translation: CASSIDRTGGQEISNQP. The CDR3 in full is CASSIDRTGGQEISNQPQHF.

Worth noting for this clone: The read ends 3 residues before the CDR3 terminus; that terminus is restored from the germline J gene. The gene calls are TRBV19 and TRBJ2-1, with TRBD2 as a possible D gene (6 bases). The CDR3 runs to 14 residues. The V end lost 7 bases, the J end lost 3 bases, and 13 bases lay between the germline ends. The germline V gene encodes CDR1 LNHDA and CDR2 SQIVND (reference sequence). The CDR3 DNA, read in part, is TGTGCCAGTAATAGCGGAATAATCTACAATGAG. Amino acid sequence: CASNSGIIYNE. The full CDR3 is CASNSGIIYNEQFF.

Of note for this clone: The read falls 3 residues short of the CDR3 end, and the missing part is taken from the germline J gene. This chain links TRBV7-9 with TRBJ1-2, with 9 nucleotides matching TRBD1. Germline V gives CDR1 SEHNR, CDR2 FQNEAQ (reference sequence). The CDR3 is 15 amino acids. The V gene end was trimmed by 5 bases and the J gene end by 7 bases; junction bases not matched to a gene: 11. CDR3 amino acids: CASSRPSTGQGGYTF. The CDR3 DNA, read in part, is TGTGCCAGCAGCAGGCCCTCCACGGGACAGGGTGGC.

The sample holds a few counts of this clone. The CDR3 end lies 3 residues beyond the end of the read and is filled in from the germline J gene. The chain carries TRBV18 and TRBJ2-7; 7 nucleotides agree with TRBD1. With 5 bases clipped from V and 6 bases from J, the junction kept 25 bases outside the gene matches. Germline-derived CDR1 and CDR2 are KGHSH and LQKENI. CDR3 size: 19 residues. The CDR3 region is CASSSSHWLAGTATGEQYF. Partial CDR3 DNA: TGTGCCAGCTCAAGCTCTCACTGGCTAGCCGGGACAGCTACTGGCGAG.

This clone was counted at least ten times. The read stops 3 residues short of the end of the CDR3; the missing end is completed from the germline J gene. This chain links TRBV2 with TRBJ2-7; a weak D match, TRBD2 (6 bases). Germline V gives CDR1 SNHLY, CDR2 FYNNEI. The CDR3 is made up of 14 amino acids. Trimming left V 7 bases short and J 0 bases short, with 13 bases between. The CDR3 bases that were read are TGTGCCAGCAATCCCGGGGGTAACTCCTACGAG. This codes for CASNPGGNSYE. The CDR3 in its entirety is CASNPGGNSYEQYF.

A note on this clone: Coverage ceases 3 residues before the CDR3 finishes, and the germline J gene fills in the end. V usage is TRBV18 and J usage is TRBJ2-1; 12 nucleotides line up with TRBD1. The V gene's germline CDR1 is KGHSH and CDR2 LQKENI. The CDR3 spans 18 residues. The V gene end was trimmed by 2 bases and the J gene end by 8 bases; junction bases not matched to a gene: 13. CDR3 sequence: CASSPAPGTGGFPDEQFF. The CDR3 bases that were read are TGTGCCAGCTCACCAGCCCCCGGGACAGGGGGCTTCCCCGATGAG.

CDR3 sequence: CASSADGQSQETQYF. The CDR3 bases that were read are TGTGCCAGCAGTGCAGACGGACAGAGTCAAGAGACC. The V gene is TRBV6-1, the J gene TRBJ2-5; D might be TRBD1 (6 bases). The CDR3 end lies 3 residues beyond the end of the read and is filled in from the germline J gene. Trimming pared 4 bases from V and 2 bases from J, leaving 14 bases between. This CDR3 spans 15 amino acids. Germline CDR1 MNHNS, CDR2 SASEGT.

This clone showed up many times. From the germline J gene comes the end of the CDR3, since the read stops 3 residues before it. The V and J genes are TRBV11-2 and TRBJ1-1, with D perhaps TRBD1 (6 bases). This CDR3 has 15 amino acids. V was shortened by 3 bases and J by 1 base, with 12 bases between the two germline ends. Per the germline V gene, CDR1 is SGHAT and CDR2 is FQNNGV. The CDR3 bases that were read are TGTGCCAGCAGCTTCCTCGGGACACCGAACACTGAA. This encodes CASSFLGTPNTE. The entire CDR3 protein is CASSFLGTPNTEAFF.

This clone appeared a few times. The read terminates 3 residues ahead of where the CDR3 ends, so the germline J gene completes it. The chain combines TRBV2 with TRBJ2-2, with 7 bases lining up with TRBD2. There are 15 residues in the CDR3. Germline loops: CDR1 SNHLY, CDR2 FYNNEI. J gave up 5 bases and V 6 bases, and 9 bases lay outside the gene matches. CDR3 DNA, as far as it was read: TGTGCCAGCAGACTACCGGGGGGAGGTACCGGGGAG. This codes for CASRLPGGGTGE. The complete CDR3 protein is CASRLPGGGTGELFF.

The table lists this clone with many counts. The read comes to an end 3 residues before the CDR3 does, leaving the germline J gene to fill in the end. The chain recombines TRBV19 with TRBJ1-1; TRBD1 matches 9 bases. Germline V gene data show CDR1 as LNHDA and CDR2 as SQIVND (reference sequence). The CDR3 extends over 17 amino acids. The J segment lost 0 bases and the V segment lost 6 bases, leaving 11 bases of the junction unmatched. CDR3 DNA, as far as it was read: TGTGCCAGTAGAAGTTGGACAGGGGCCCTGGTGAACACTGAA. Amino acid sequence: CASRSWTGALVNTE. The entire CDR3 sequence reads CASRSWTGALVNTEAFF.

The sample holds many counts of this clone. Coverage ceases 3 residues before the CDR3 finishes, and the germline J gene fills in the end. V gene TRBV29-1 combines with J gene TRBJ1-2, with a tentative D call TRBD1 (6 bases). The CDR3 spans 12 residues. In germline, CDR1 is SQVTM, CDR2 ANQGSEA. The sequenced CDR3 bases are TGCAGCGTTCCCGGGGGGGCAAGAGGC. Translating it yields CSVPGGARG. The CDR3, in full, reads CSVPGGARGYTF.

This clone was observed a few times. The CDR3 goes on 3 residues after the read ends, and that part is filled in from the germline J gene. The genes are TRBV30 and TRBJ2-3; 11 bases agree with TRBD2. This CDR3 is 18 amino acids long. Germline V lookup: CDR1 GTSNPN, CDR2 SVGIG (reference sequence). V shed 1 base, J shed 1 base, and the junction held 10 bases outside the gene matches. The covered CDR3 bases are TGTGCCTGGAGTGCTCCCCTAGCGGGGGGCCCTGGCACAGATACG. Its protein product is CAWSAPLAGGPGTDT. The whole CDR3 region reads CAWSAPLAGGPGTDTQYF.

With regard to this clone: Read coverage stops 3 residues before the CDR3 terminus; the germline J gene supplies the remainder. The chain has TRBV5-1 and TRBJ1-4; tentative D call: TRBD1 (6 bases). Germline lookup yields CDR1 SGHRS and CDR2 YFSETQ. V dropped 0 bases and J dropped 1 base, with 10 bases sitting between them. This CDR3 region has 16 residues. CDR3 loop: CASSLDGGVTNEKLFF. The covered CDR3 bases are TGCGCCAGCAGCTTGGATGGGGGCGTAACTAATGAAAAA.

This clone was counted only a few times. Sequencing ends 3 residues short of the CDR3 end; the germline J gene provides the rest. The chain joins TRBV30 to TRBJ1-2; possible D gene TRBD1, 6 bases. V gave up 2 bases and J gave up 0 bases, with 19 bases separating them. The CDR3 contains 17 residues. In germline, CDR1 is GTSNPN, CDR2 SVGIG (reference sequence). CDR3 protein: CAWSKGEGWGPNYGYTF. The sequenced part of the CDR3 DNA is TGTGCCTGGAGTAAGGGAGAGGGGTGGGGGCCTAACTATGGC.

This clone was counted between two and nine times. The CDR3 end is not reached by the read, which stops 3 residues before it; the germline J gene fills it in. V is TRBV2 and J is TRBJ1-2; 9 nucleotides match TRBD1. Looked up from germline, CDR1 is SNHLY and CDR2 is FYNNEI. J gave up 2 bases and V 6 bases, and 4 bases lay outside the gene matches. This CDR3 is built from 14 residues. CDR3 region: CASSGDRANYGYTF. CDR3 bases read: TGTGCCAGCAGCGGGGACAGGGCCAACTATGGC. Looking up the rest from reference TRBV2 and TRBJ1-2 gives the full variable domain: EPEVTQTPSHQVTQMGQEVILRCVPISNHLYFYWYRQILGQKVEFLVSFYNNEISEKSEIFDDQFSVERPDGSNFTLKIRSTKLEDSAMYFCASSGDRANYGYTFGSGTRLTVV.

With respect to this clone: The sequence runs out 3 residues before the end of the CDR3; the remainder is reconstructed from the germline J gene. The chain joins TRBV7-7 to TRBJ1-1; D gene uncertain. In germline, CDR1 is SSHAT, CDR2 FNYEAQ (reference sequence). Trimming pared 5 bases from V and 6 bases from J, leaving 13 bases between. The CDR3 has 13 residues. CDR3 sequence: CASSAGPTAEAFF. The part of the CDR3 DNA that was read is TGTGCCAGCAGCGCTGGGCCCACCGCTGAA.

This clone was seen at least ten times. Sequencing ends 3 residues short of the CDR3 end; the germline J gene provides the rest. The chain recombines TRBV20-1 with TRBJ2-2; D call uncertain. CDR1 is DFQATT, CDR2 SNEGSKA, per germline (reference sequence). The CDR3 totals 15 residues. V dropped 0 bases and J dropped 2 bases, with 10 bases sitting between them. CDR3 region: CSARDSRLNTGELFF. The covered CDR3 bases are TGCAGTGCTAGAGATTCCAGGTTAAACACCGGGGAG.